Listed here are 27 T cell receptor beta chains from one sample, sequenced in a study of radiotherapy plus CTLA-4 blockade in lung cancer. Data came from immunoSEQ multiplex PCR; TCRdb stores just in-frame clones and leaves some out. The table lists about 77,000 clones, 70% to 85% of them singletons. This specimen consisted of peripheral blood, obtained from a patient treated with radiotherapy plus ipilimumab. These TCRs come from a human donor with non-small cell lung cancer whose response to radiotherapy plus ipilimumab could not be evaluated.

Many counts were recorded for this clone. This chain joins TRBV9 and TRBJ1-1, with 9 positions matching TRBD1. The CDR3 has 14 residues. Trimming at V came to 3 bases and at J to 6 bases, leaving 6 bases not matched to a gene. The germline CDR1 and CDR2 sequences are SGDLS and YYNGEE. CDR3 DNA sequence: TGTGCCAGCAGCGCGACAGGGGGGGACCCTGAAGCTTTCTTT. Its protein product is CASSATGGDPEAFF.

This clone was detected once. The DNA for the CDR3 is TGCGCCAGCAGCCGGGTCTCTGAACTAGCCCGAAGGGACAATGAGCAGTTCTTC. This encodes CASSRVSELARRDNEQFF. The chain couples TRBV4-1 to TRBJ2-1; a possible D gene is TRBD2 (6 bases). Trimming shortened V by 4 bases and J by 5 bases, and 24 bases separated the two germline ends. The CDR3 covers 18 residues. Germline assignment: CDR1 MGHRA and CDR2 YSYEKL.

The chain couples TRBV1 to TRBJ2-5; the table's D call, TRBD1, has no DNA check behind it. TRBV1 is described as a pseudogene. This CDR3 has 18 residues. This CDR3 is CTSSQDRSRVSKGETQYF. For the CDR3, the DNA is TGCACCAGCAGCCAAGACAGATCCAGGGTAAGTAAAGGAGAGACCCAGTACTTC.

The chain joins TRBV5-8 to TRBJ1-1, with D perhaps matching TRBD1 (6 bases). V lost 3 bases and J 5 bases, leaving 20 bases between the germline ends. The germline V gene has CDR1 SGHTS and CDR2 YDEGEE. The CDR3 spans 16 residues. CDR3 protein: CASSSLQGTGGTEAFF. Here the CDR3 DNA reads TGTGCCAGCAGCTCATTACAGGGTACCGGGGGGACTGAAGCTTTCTTT.

The chain recombines TRBV7-9 with TRBJ2-1; 9 nucleotides match TRBD1. V dropped 3 bases and J dropped 6; count of bases not matched to a gene: 3. Germline V gene data show CDR1 as SEHNR and CDR2 as FQNEAQ (reference sequence). The CDR3 extends over 14 amino acids. The CDR3 reads CASSLGQGFNEQFF. CDR3 nucleotide sequence: TGTGCCAGCAGCTTGGGACAGGGATTCAATGAGCAGTTCTTC.

This chain links TRBV2 with TRBJ2-5; TRBD1 might be the D (5 bases). Trimming cost V 4 bases and J 0 bases, with 15 bases left between them. The germline gives CDR1 SNHLY, CDR2 FYNNEI. The CDR3 covers 16 residues. The CDR3 here is CASSVQDNMYQETQYF. As DNA, the CDR3 is TGTGCCAGCAGTGTACAGGACAATATGTACCAAGAGACCCAGTACTTC.

This clone was seen more than once but under ten times. This chain connects TRBV5-4 to TRBJ2-3; 8 positions match TRBD2. The ends lost 4 bases at V and 1 base at J; junction bases unmatched: 8. Germline-derived CDR1 and CDR2 are SGHNT and YYREEE (reference sequence). CDR3 size: 16 residues. The CDR3 bases are TGTGCCAGCAGCACCCGGACTAGCAGTGGCACAGATACGCAGTATTTT. Protein product: CASSTRTSSGTDTQYF. The full variable domain, its missing parts supplied by reference TRBV5-4 and TRBJ2-3, is ETGVTQSPTHLIKTRGQQVTLRCSSQSGHNTVSWYQQALGQGPQFIFQYYREEENGRGNFPPRFSGLQFPNYSSELNVNALELDDSALYLCASSTRTSSGTDTQYFGPGTRLTVL.

The sample holds one count of this clone. This rearrangement joins TRBV18 to TRBJ1-1; weak D call: TRBD1 (5 bases). This CDR3 contains 14 residues. Germline V gene data show CDR1 as KGHSH and CDR2 as LQKENI. Trimming stripped 2 bases from V and 1 base from J, with 8 bases between. CDR3: CASSPTGPNTEAFF. DNA for the CDR3: TGTGCCAGCTCACCAACAGGACCGAACACTGAAGCTTTCTTT.

In its sample, this clone was seen once. The chain couples TRBV5-1 to TRBJ1-1; unclear D gene. The CDR3 covers 15 residues. Trimming cost V 1 base and J 6 bases, with 16 bases left between them. The V gene's germline CDR1 is SGHRS and CDR2 YFSETQ. The CDR3: CASSLRMDGVAEAFF. CDR3 DNA sequence: TGCGCCAGCAGCTTGAGGATGGATGGAGTCGCTGAAGCTTTCTTT. The full variable domain, its missing parts supplied by reference TRBV5-1 and TRBJ1-1, is KAGVTQTPRYLIKTRGQQVTLSCSPISGHRSVSWYQQTPGQGLQFLFEYFSETQRNKGNFPGRFSGRQFSNSRSEMNVSTLELGDSALYLCASSLRMDGVAEAFFGQGTRLTVV.

The chain links TRBV5-5 to TRBJ2-7; tentatively, D is TRBD2 (5 bases). Trimming stripped 8 bases from V and 5 bases from J, with 17 bases between. Germline values: CDR1 SGHKS, CDR2 YYEKEE (reference sequence). This CDR3 region has 13 residues. The CDR3 spells CASSLWEMNEQYF. The DNA for the CDR3 is TGTGCCAGTAGTCTGTGGGAGATGAACGAGCAGTACTTC.

The DNA for the CDR3 is TGTGCCAGCAGCTTTCCCAGGGATGTCACTGAAGCTTTCTTT. It is translated as CASSFPRDVTEAFF. The chain recombines TRBV11-2 with TRBJ1-1, with D tentatively TRBD1 (5 bases). V shed 3 bases and J shed 4 bases, with 12 bases lying between them. Per the germline V gene, CDR1 is SGHAT and CDR2 is FQNNGV. There are 14 residues in the CDR3.

The chain carries TRBV9 and TRBJ2-2; 8 bases are a match to TRBD1. Germline values: CDR1 SGDLS, CDR2 YYNGEE. The CDR3 runs 17 residues. V was pared by 3 bases and J by 1 base, with 8 bases of the junction left unmatched. CDR3 sequence reads: CASSANIGTGNTGELFF. The CDR3 DNA reads as TGTGCCAGCAGCGCCAACATCGGGACAGGGAACACCGGGGAGCTGTTTTTT.

The V call is TRBV5-1, the J call TRBJ1-5, with 8 nucleotides matching TRBD1. The germline CDR1 and CDR2 sequences are SGHRS and YFSETQ. The CDR3 length is 16 residues. V gave up 0 bases and J gave up 6 bases; unmatched junction bases: 8. The CDR3 bases are TGCGCCAGCAGCTTGGCCCCGACAGGGGAAGGTCAGCCCCAGCATTTT. Translating gives CASSLAPTGEGQPQHF.

The chain employs TRBV7-6 and TRBJ2-3; perhaps TRBD2 as D (5 bases). V was trimmed by 1 base and J by 4 bases, leaving 15 bases between them. The germline V gene has CDR1 SGHVS and CDR2 FNYEAQ. The CDR3 extends over 16 amino acids. This CDR3 reads CASSLEGGLGADTQYF. Written as DNA, the CDR3 is TGTGCCAGCAGCTTAGAAGGTGGACTTGGGGCAGATACGCAGTATTTT. Full variable domain (remainder filled in from reference TRBV7-6 and TRBJ2-3): GAGVSQSPRYKVTKRGQDVALRCDPISGHVSLYWYRQALGQGPEFLTYFNYEAQQDKSGLPNDRFSAERPEGSISTLTIQRTEQRDSAMYRCASSLEGGLGADTQYFGPGTRLTVL.

This chain connects TRBV10-1 to TRBJ2-7; 9 bases agree with TRBD2. Germline CDR1 is WNHNN and CDR2 is SYGVQD (reference sequence). The CDR3 loop spans 15 amino acids. Unmatched junction bases numbered 9, after V lost 2 bases and J lost 7 bases. DNA for the CDR3: TGCGCCAGCAGTGAGGGAGTAGCGGGAGTCGGAGAGCAGTACTTC. Amino acid sequence: CASSEGVAGVGEQYF.

The chain is built from TRBV7-3 and TRBJ2-1; D may be TRBD2 (6 bases). The V end lost 1 base, the J end lost 7 bases, and 17 bases lay between the germline ends. Germline V CDR1 and CDR2: SGHTA, FQGTGA. The CDR3 is 16 residues long. The CDR3 region has the DNA TGTGCCAGCAGCTTAAGGAGGGGATCGCCCGGTAATGAGCAGTTCTTC. As protein: CASSLRRGSPGNEQFF. Complete variable domain (other parts from reference TRBV7-3 and TRBJ2-1): GAGVSQTPSNKVTEKGKYVELRCDPISGHTALYWYRQSLGQGPEFLIYFQGTGAADDSGLPNDRFFAVRPEGSVSTLKIQRTERGDSAVYLCASSLRRGSPGNEQFFGPGTRLTVL.

The rearrangement joins TRBV5-1 to TRBJ2-1; 13 bases map to TRBD2. With V trimmed by 1 base and J by 3 bases, 16 bases remained unmatched. The CDR3 extends over 21 amino acids. From germline, CDR1 is SGHRS and CDR2 YFSETQ. CDR3 coding DNA: TGCGCCAGCAGCTTGTGGGCAGGGGGTAGGACTAGCGGGGGTGGCTACAATGAGCAGTTCTTC. Its protein is CASSLWAGGRTSGGGYNEQFF.

The chain couples TRBV4-3 to TRBJ1-1, with a weak D call TRBD1 (5 bases). Germline V gives CDR1 LGHNA, CDR2 YSLEER. V was cut by 5 bases and J by 1 base, with 11 bases left in between. This CDR3 comprises 14 residues. The CDR3 region has the DNA TGCGCCAGCAGCAAACACAGGCAGAACACTGAAGCTTTCTTT. As protein: CASSKHRQNTEAFF.

This clone appeared a few times. The gene calls are TRBV10-3 and TRBJ1-4; D might be TRBD1 (5 bases). Germline lookup yields CDR1 ENHRY and CDR2 SYGVKD. The CDR3 covers 13 residues. V lost 5 bases and J lost 5, with 9 bases in between. CDR3 sequence (DNA): TGTGCCATCAGTCTACAGGTGAATGAAAAACTGTTTTTT. The encoded protein is CAISLQVNEKLFF.

This sequence joins TRBV25-1 and TRBJ2-2; 11 bases line up with TRBD1. With 8 bases clipped from V and 6 bases from J, the junction kept 2 bases outside the gene matches. Germline lookup yields CDR1 MGHDK and CDR2 SYGVNS. There are 13 residues in the CDR3. The CDR3 here is CASRDRGSGELFF. Here the CDR3 DNA reads TGTGCCAGCCGGGACAGGGGGTCCGGGGAGCTGTTTTTT.

CDR3 loop: CASSDSPNSPLHF. CDR3 DNA: TGTGCCAGCAGTGATAGTCCCAATTCACCCCTCCACTTT. The V call is TRBV9, the J call TRBJ1-6; no clear D gene. V lost 5 bases, J lost 7 bases, and 10 bases lay in between. The germline V gene encodes CDR1 SGDLS and CDR2 YYNGEE. The CDR3 is made up of 13 amino acids.

This chain connects TRBV30 to TRBJ1-4; TRBD1 aligns across 9 bases. V was pared by 7 bases and J by 4 bases, with 7 bases of the junction left unmatched. The CDR3 has 14 residues. CDR1 and CDR2 (germline): GTSNPN, SVGIG (reference sequence). The CDR3 nucleotides are TGTGCCTTCGACAGGGGGGTCGGTAATGAAAAACTGTTTTTT. Translating gives CAFDRGVGNEKLFF.

The chain has TRBV15 and TRBJ1-2; tentative D call: TRBD1 (6 bases). Per the germline V gene, CDR1 is LNHNV and CDR2 is YYDKDF (reference sequence). CDR3 length: 15 residues. The V and J ends lost 5 bases and 0 bases respectively, with 13 bases between them. CDR3: CATSGRTDSNYGYTF. The CDR3 DNA follows: TGTGCCACCAGCGGAAGGACAGATTCTAACTATGGCTACACCTTC.

J is TRBJ2-5 and V is TRBV15; TRBD1 agrees at 7 bases. Trimming removed 1 base from V and 3 bases from J; junction bases left unmatched: 5. Germline assignment: CDR1 LNHNV and CDR2 YYDKDF (reference sequence). The CDR3 is 15 residues long. CDR3: CATSRVTGREETQYF. The CDR3 DNA sequence: TGTGCCACCAGCAGAGTGACAGGGAGAGAAGAGACCCAGTACTTC.

The chain employs TRBV2 and TRBJ2-1; possibly TRBD2 for D (7 bases). The germline CDR1 and CDR2 sequences are SNHLY and FYNNEI. V lost 2 bases and J 0 bases, leaving 14 bases between the germline ends. The CDR3 loop spans 17 amino acids. The DNA of the CDR3 is TGTGCCAGCAGTGAAAGGAGGGGGGGGGCCTCCTACAATGAGCAGTTCTTC. It is translated as CASSERRGGASYNEQFF.

The rearrangement links TRBV5-1 to TRBJ2-3, with no clear D. The CDR3 is 14 amino acids. V lost 0 bases and J lost 2, with 7 bases in between. Per the germline V gene, CDR1 is SGHRS and CDR2 is YFSETQ. The CDR3 region has the DNA TGCGCCAGCAGCTTGGATCACACCACAGATACGCAGTATTTT. Translated: CASSLDHTTDTQYF.

This sequence joins TRBV5-1 and TRBJ2-3; 7 bases map to TRBD2. V lost 1 base to trimming and J lost 2 bases; unmatched junction nucleotides: 7. CDR1 SGHRS and CDR2 YFSETQ come from the germline V gene. The CDR3 contains 16 residues. The CDR3 is CASSLYLAENTDTQYF. DNA of the CDR3: TGCGCCAGCAGCTTGTATCTAGCGGAAAACACAGATACGCAGTATTTT.